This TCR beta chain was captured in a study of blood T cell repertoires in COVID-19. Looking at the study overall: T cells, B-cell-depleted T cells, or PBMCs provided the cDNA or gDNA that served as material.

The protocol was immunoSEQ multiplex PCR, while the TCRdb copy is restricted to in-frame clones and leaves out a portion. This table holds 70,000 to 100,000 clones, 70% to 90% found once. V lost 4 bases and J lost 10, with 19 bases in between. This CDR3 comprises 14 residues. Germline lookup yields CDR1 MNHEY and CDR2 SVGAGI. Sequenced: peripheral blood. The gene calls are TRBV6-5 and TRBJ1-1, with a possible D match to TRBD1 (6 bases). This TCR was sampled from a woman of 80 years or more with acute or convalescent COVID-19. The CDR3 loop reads CASSLQDSPRGAFF. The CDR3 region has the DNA TGTGCCAGCAGTTTGCAGGACAGTCCTCGGGGAGCTTTCTTT.